These 4 T cell receptor beta chains were sequenced from one sample in a study of blood T cell repertoires in COVID-19. Using immunoSEQ multiplex PCR, the repertoire was profiled, and TCRdb retains in-frame clones only, with some absent. The table records 150,000 to 200,000 clones, around 83% of them present only once. Source material: peripheral blood. Receptors originate from a woman aged 70-85 years with COVID-19, enrolled during active disease.

This clone was seen just once. The chain combines TRBV3-1 (or the pseudogene TRBV3-2) with TRBJ2-7; TRBD1 is a possible D gene (5 bases). Germline-derived CDR1 and CDR2 are LGHDT and YNNKEL (reference sequence). Trimming pared 4 bases from V and 5 bases from J, leaving 12 bases between. This CDR3 comprises 13 residues. The CDR3 spells CASSRSGQHEQYF. CDR3 nucleotides: TGTGCCAGCAGCCGTTCAGGACAACACGAGCAGTACTTC.

The chain carries TRBV10-3 and TRBJ2-3; D gene unclear. The CDR3 has 12 residues. The V gene's germline CDR1 is ENHRY and CDR2 SYGVKD. The V and J ends lost 3 bases and 1 base respectively, with 2 bases between them. The CDR3 spells CAISDGTDTQYF. The CDR3 region has the DNA TGTGCCATCAGTGACGGCACAGATACGCAGTATTTT.

The chain joins TRBV2 to TRBJ2-2; D remains ambiguous. The CDR3 extends over 14 amino acids. CDR1 and CDR2 (germline): SNHLY, FYNNEI. With 6 bases removed from V and 2 bases from J, the gap between germline ends came to 10 bases. CDR3 loop: CASRRTRNTGELFF. Written as DNA, the CDR3 is TGTGCCAGCAGGCGTACCCGAAACACCGGGGAGCTGTTTTTT.

The gene calls are TRBV11-2 and TRBJ2-3, with D perhaps matching TRBD2 (5 bases). Trimming shortened V by 11 bases and J by 3 bases, and 18 bases separated the two germline ends. Germline V CDR1 and CDR2: SGHAT, FQNNGV. The CDR3 has 14 residues. This CDR3 is CASGEGAITDTQYF. The CDR3 region has the DNA TGTGCCTCCGGAGAGGGAGCGATTACAGATACGCAGTATTTT.